This T cell receptor (beta chain) was sequenced during a study of T cells in Graves' hyperthyroidism and ophthalmopathy. Study overall: The authors collected peripheral blood at initial diagnosis, before any treatment. Study conclusions and caveats: Ophthalmopathy was told apart from stable hyperthyroidism by a 13 V-J model.

Patients showing uncontrolled infection, other autoimmune disease, pregnancy or lactation were ineligible. This CDR3 spans 10 amino acids. V was pared by 8 bases and J by 10 bases, with 14 bases between. Germline CDR1 reads SQVTM; CDR2 reads ANQGSEA. Researchers took RNA transcripts and amplified the TCR beta CDR3 regions from them. First-round RT-PCR targeting the TCR CDR3 was performed with the HTBI primer set. MiXCR was run by TCRdb on the multiplex PCR reads, yielding one entry per CDR3 protein. The sample carries roughly 710,000 distinct CDR3 sequences, around a third recorded once. In this sample, this clonotype turned up once. The antigen remains unidentified.

The TCR comes from a woman between 40 and 55 years old with Graves' hyperthyroidism. Sequenced material: blood. The rearrangement joins TRBV29-1 to TRBJ2-5, with D possibly matching TRBD1 (6 bases). The CDR3 spells CSLESGDQYF. As DNA, the CDR3 is TGCAGCTTAGAGTCAGGGGACCAGTACTTC.